This T cell receptor (beta chain) comes out of a study of blood T cell repertoires in COVID-19. Study summary: COVID-19 samples, acute and convalescent, were from the United States, Italy and Spain.

Germline V gene lookup returns CDR1 SGHRS and CDR2 YFSETQ. The J segment lost 6 bases and the V segment lost 2 bases, leaving 4 bases of the junction unmatched. This CDR3 comprises 14 residues. The method was immunoSEQ multiplex PCR; TCRdb's version includes in-frame clones alone and lacks a portion of them. The sample has tens of thousands of clones; approximately 93% are singletons. The clonotype comes from a man aged 65-85 years with active COVID-19. The sample was peripheral blood. V gene TRBV5-1 combines with J gene TRBJ2-7; TRBD1 matches 11 bases. CDR3 sequence (DNA): TGCGCCAGCAGCTTCGGACAGGGGGCGGTCGAGCAGTACTTC. This gives the protein CASSFGQGAVEQYF.